Below, 29 T cell receptor beta chains from the same sample are listed, as sequenced in a study of Ad26.COV2.S vaccination and SARS-CoV-2 variants. Method: immunoSEQ multiplex PCR; TCRdb's copy keeps in-frame clones and lacks some. The sample shows fewer than 600,000 clones, 89% of them seen only once. As to treatment: 15 to 20 received Ad26.COV2.S at low or high dose, single or two shots; roughly five received placebo; per-sample allocation not given. It was on day 63 after the first vaccine or placebo injection that samples were taken. Sequencing used peripheral blood, obtained in a trial of Ad26.COV2.S vaccine versus placebo. Receptors originate from a person aged 18 to 59 who received the Ad26.COV2.S COVID-19 vaccine or a placebo.

The gene calls are TRBV7-9 and TRBJ1-2; 9 bases map to TRBD1. Germline CDR1 and CDR2: SEHNR and FQNEAQ (reference sequence). V lost 0 bases, J lost 8 bases, and 13 bases stayed unmatched. The CDR3 extends over 17 amino acids. The CDR3 reads CASSLAAGTGYQYGYTF. DNA of the CDR3: TGTGCCAGCAGCTTAGCAGCCGGGACAGGGTATCAGTACGGCTACACCTTC.

The gene calls are TRBV11-2 and TRBJ2-3, with D possibly called TRBD1 or TRBD2 (5 bases each). CDR1 is SGHAT, CDR2 FQNNGV, per germline. The CDR3 has 15 residues. Between the trimmed V and J ends, which lost 5 bases and 0 bases, there was a span of 12 bases. The CDR3 sequence: CASSPLRGSTDTQYF. CDR3 DNA sequence: TGTGCCAGCAGCCCTTTGAGGGGAAGCACAGATACGCAGTATTTT.

This clone showed up just once. The CDR3 here is CASSLGTGGLETQYF. The CDR3 region has the DNA TGTGCCAGCAGCTTGGGGACAGGGGGTTTGGAGACCCAGTACTTC. The J gene is TRBJ2-5, the V gene TRBV5-6; 10 bases match TRBD1. V trimming: 0 bases; J trimming: 5 bases; junction bases outside the gene matches: 4. The CDR3 length is 15 residues. CDR1 and CDR2 (germline): SGHDT, YYEEEE.

The chain links TRBV5-1 to TRBJ2-5; TRBD2 matches 9 bases. This CDR3 spans 15 amino acids. Germline V CDR1 and CDR2: SGHRS, YFSETQ. Losses at the gene ends were 3 bases for V and 4 bases for J; bases not matched to a gene: 7. The CDR3 bases are TGCGCCAGCAGCTCGGGGACTAGCCTGTCAGAGACCCAGTACTTC. Encoded protein: CASSSGTSLSETQYF.

This clone has just one count. The chain has TRBV5-6 and TRBJ1-1; D may be TRBD1 (5 bases). The CDR3 is 16 residues long. The V and J ends lost 1 base and 10 bases respectively, with 23 bases between them. Looked up from germline, CDR1 is SGHDT and CDR2 is YYEEEE. The CDR3 here is CASSLRGKRIAGGAFF. DNA for the CDR3: TGTGCCAGCAGCTTGCGGGGGAAACGGATCGCGGGCGGAGCTTTCTTT.

The V and J genes are TRBV6-4 and TRBJ2-1, with a possible D match to TRBD2 (6 bases). Per germline, CDR1 MRHNA and CDR2 SNTAGT. The CDR3 runs to 16 residues. Trimming removed 4 bases from V and 0 bases from J, with 13 bases in between. The CDR3 nucleotides read TGTGCCAGCAGTGCTGGGCTAGCGACCTCCTACAATGAGCAGTTCTTC. It encodes CASSAGLATSYNEQFF.

This sequence joins TRBV6-2 or TRBV6-3 and TRBJ2-1, with a possible D match to TRBD2 (6 bases). CDR1 is MNHEY, CDR2 SVGEGT, per germline. The CDR3 runs to 11 residues. Trimming pared 6 bases from V and 11 bases from J, leaving 11 bases between. CDR3 sequence (DNA): TGTGCCAGCAGCCTTGGGGGGAAGCAGTTCTTC. Protein product: CASSLGGKQFF.

The genes are TRBV7-9 and TRBJ1-4; 9 nucleotides line up with TRBD1. CDR1 is SEHNR, CDR2 FQNEAQ, per germline (reference sequence). The trim removed 5 bases at V and 6 bases at J, leaving 7 bases unmatched. CDR3 size: 15 residues. In DNA, the CDR3 is TGTGCCAGCAGCGCACAGGGGGCGCGCGATGAAAAACTGTTTTTT. Translating gives CASSAQGARDEKLFF.

The rearrangement links TRBV6-5 to TRBJ1-1; D may be TRBD1 (5 bases). V lost 6 bases to trimming and J lost 3 bases, with 14 bases between them. Germline assignment: CDR1 MNHEY and CDR2 SVGAGI. This CDR3 spans 14 amino acids. This chain's CDR3 is CASRPMGGYTEAFF. CDR3 coding DNA: TGTGCCAGCAGACCAATGGGGGGATACACTGAAGCTTTCTTT.

V is TRBV28 and J is TRBJ1-2, with D perhaps matching TRBD1 (6 bases). The CDR3 runs to 14 residues. Per germline, CDR1 MDHEN and CDR2 SYDVKM. Trimming removed 8 bases from V and 8 bases from J, with 21 bases in between. For the CDR3, the DNA is TGTGCCAGCGCAAGTCCGGGACACTGGACGGGCTACACCTTC. Translating it yields CASASPGHWTGYTF.

The chain uses TRBV29-1 and TRBJ2-3, with D perhaps TRBD1 (5 bases). The CDR3 contains 17 residues. Looked up from germline, CDR1 is SQVTM and CDR2 is ANQGSEA. V lost 4 bases to trimming and J lost 0 bases, with 20 bases between them. The DNA of the CDR3 is TGCAGCGTTGTCCAGGGATTGGGATGGGTCAGCACAGATACGCAGTATTTT. Translating it yields CSVVQGLGWVSTDTQYF.

This chain links TRBV28 with TRBJ2-2; tentatively, D is TRBD1 or TRBD2 (5 bases each). Germline V CDR1 and CDR2: MDHEN, SYDVKM. V was clipped by 2 bases and J by 6 bases, with 7 bases between them. The CDR3 loop spans 13 amino acids. The DNA of the CDR3 is TGTGCCAGCAGTTTAACGGGACCCGGGGAGCTGTTTTTT. Translation gives CASSLTGPGELFF.

This chain connects TRBV7-9 to TRBJ2-1; D not certain. CDR3 length equals 11 residues. V dropped 3 bases and J dropped 6 bases, with 3 bases sitting between them. CDR1 and CDR2 (germline): SEHNR, FQNEAQ (reference sequence). The CDR3 region has the DNA TGTGCCAGCAGCTTGGGCAATGAGCAGTTCTTC. Encoded protein: CASSLGNEQFF.

The chain employs TRBV3-1 (or the pseudogene TRBV3-2) and TRBJ1-1; the match to TRBD1 covers 7 bases. There are 16 residues in the CDR3. The germline V gene has CDR1 LGHDT and CDR2 YNNKEL (reference sequence). The V gene end was trimmed by 4 bases and the J gene end by 1 base; junction bases not matched to a gene: 9. The CDR3 DNA sequence: TGTGCCAGCAGCCGTCACCTTGGGACAGCGAACACTGAAGCTTTCTTT. Protein product: CASSRHLGTANTEAFF.

The chain uses TRBV7-3 and TRBJ2-7; D tentatively reads TRBD1 or TRBD2 (5 bases each). Trimming took off 2 bases at V and 3 bases at J, with 11 bases between the two ends. The CDR3 is made up of 14 amino acids. CDR1 is SGHTA and CDR2 is FQGTGA in the germline V gene. CDR3 in amino acids: CASSLYPGSYEQYF. Here the CDR3 DNA reads TGTGCCAGCAGCTTATATCCAGGGAGCTACGAGCAGTACTTC.

V and J are TRBV30 and TRBJ1-5, with D uncertain. The CDR3 runs 15 residues. Trimming took 0 bases from V and 3 from J, leaving 12 bases between them. Germline V CDR1 and CDR2: GTSNPN, SVGIG (reference sequence). The CDR3 sequence: CAWSVFGLINQPQHF. In DNA, the CDR3 is TGTGCCTGGAGTGTATTTGGACTTATCAATCAGCCCCAGCATTTT.

This clone is labeled medium-sized (0.01 to 0.1%). CDR3 region: CASSFGQATGELFF. The CDR3 DNA is TGTGCCAGCAGCTTCGGACAGGCCACCGGGGAGCTGTTTTTT. The chain employs TRBV7-3 and TRBJ2-2; 7 bases fit TRBD1. Germline CDR1 and CDR2: SGHTA and FQGTGA. V lost 3 bases, J lost 4 bases, and 2 bases stayed unmatched. CDR3 length: 14 amino acids.

The chain links TRBV6-5 to TRBJ1-1; possible D gene TRBD1, 6 bases. V lost 2 bases, J lost 8 bases, and 9 bases lay in between. The CDR3 sequence is 12 residues long. CDR1 and CDR2 (germline): MNHEY, SVGAGI. As DNA, the CDR3 is TGTGCCAGCAGTTACACAACAGGGGAAGCTTTCTTT. Its translation: CASSYTTGEAFF.

V usage is TRBV11-2 and J usage is TRBJ2-1; D is unclear. V was pared by 5 bases and J by 0 bases, with 11 bases between. This CDR3 contains 15 residues. Germline CDR1 is SGHAT and CDR2 is FQNNGV. The CDR3 DNA sequence: TGTGCCAGCAGCACTTACCGGAGCTCCTACAATGAGCAGTTCTTC. This sequence encodes CASSTYRSSYNEQFF.

V and J are TRBV29-1 and TRBJ1-2; 8 nucleotides match TRBD1. Germline V gene data show CDR1 as SQVTM and CDR2 as ANQGSEA. After removal of 4 bases from V and 8 bases from J, the junction contained 9 bases not matched to a gene. The CDR3 loop spans 13 amino acids. The CDR3 bases are TGCAGCGTTGCCGCAGGGGGCGCGAGGGGCTACACCTTC. Protein sequence: CSVAAGGARGYTF.

This sequence joins TRBV11-2 and TRBJ2-3; TRBD2 might be the D (5 bases). From germline, CDR1 is SGHAT and CDR2 FQNNGV. Trimming removed 0 bases from V and 3 bases from J, with 7 bases in between. The CDR3 covers 14 residues. The CDR3 DNA sequence: TGTGCCAGCAGCTTAGATCCGGGGACAGATACGCAGTATTTT. Protein: CASSLDPGTDTQYF. The full variable domain, its missing parts supplied by reference TRBV11-2 and TRBJ2-3, is EAGVAQSPRYKIIEKRQSVAFWCNPISGHATLYWYQQILGQGPKLLIQFQNNGVVDDSQLPKDRFSAERLKGVDSTLKIQPAKLEDSAVYLCASSLDPGTDTQYFGPGTRLTVL.

This chain joins TRBV28 and TRBJ1-5; maybe TRBD1 (6 bases). The CDR3 loop spans 15 amino acids. The V end was cut by 7 bases, the J end by 5 bases, with 18 bases between. The V gene's germline CDR1 is MDHEN and CDR2 SYDVKM. CDR3 nucleotides: TGTGCCAGCACACCCCGAAGACAGGCGGATCAGCCCCAGCATTTT. This gives the protein CASTPRRQADQPQHF.

This chain links TRBV5-8 with TRBJ2-1; no firm D call. Germline V gene data show CDR1 as SGHTS and CDR2 as YDEGEE. The CDR3 extends over 16 amino acids. V was pared by 5 bases and J by 5 bases, with 20 bases between. CDR3 loop: CASSPIGTSYNNEQFF. Written as DNA, the CDR3 is TGTGCCAGCAGTCCAATTGGCACATCTTACAACAATGAGCAGTTCTTC.

CDR3 bases: TGTGCCAGCACAGCCAGACCGGGACTCAAACTCAATGAGCAGTTCTTC. Translated: CASTARPGLKLNEQFF. The genes are TRBV27 and TRBJ2-1; tentatively, D is TRBD2 (6 bases). Trimming cost V 7 bases and J 6 bases, with 22 bases left between them. Germline CDR1 and CDR2: MNHEY and SMNVEV (reference sequence). The CDR3 loop spans 16 amino acids.

This clone is a singleton in its sample. This chain links TRBV5-4 with TRBJ1-2, with 7 bases aligning to TRBD1. This CDR3 has 13 amino acids. Germline loops: CDR1 SGHNT, CDR2 YYREEE (reference sequence). The V and J ends lost 4 bases and 8 bases, in that order; junction bases with no gene match: 8. The CDR3, as DNA: TGTGCCAGCAGCCACAGACAGGGTGGAGGCTACACCTTC. It yields the protein CASSHRQGGGYTF.

The rearrangement uses TRBV30 and TRBJ1-4, with D uncertain. Trimming took 1 base from V and 7 from J, leaving 10 bases between them. Germline assignment: CDR1 GTSNPN and CDR2 SVGIG (reference sequence). The CDR3 covers 13 residues. As DNA, the CDR3 is TGTGCCTGGAGTGGCCGCTCGGGTGAAAAACTGTTTTTT. Its protein product is CAWSGRSGEKLFF.

CDR3 DNA sequence: TGTGCCAGCAGTCCGCCGGGACAGGGTTTTTTGGCTTTCTTT. Protein sequence: CASSPPGQGFLAFF. The chain employs TRBV7-9 and TRBJ1-1, with TRBD1 matching 9 bases. The CDR3 length is 14 residues. V lost 6 bases and J lost 11; bases outside the gene matches: 13. The germline V gene encodes CDR1 SEHNR and CDR2 FQNEAQ (reference sequence).

The V gene is TRBV11-2, the J gene TRBJ1-2; weak D call: TRBD1 (6 bases). Germline V gene data show CDR1 as SGHAT and CDR2 as FQNNGV. The length of the CDR3 is 16 residues. The V gene lost 0 bases and the J gene lost 3 bases, with 14 bases spanning the gap. This CDR3 is CASSLEGAGQDYGYTF. CDR3 DNA: TGTGCCAGCAGCTTAGAAGGGGCGGGACAAGACTATGGCTACACCTTC.

The chain has TRBV13 and TRBJ2-4, with 9 nucleotides matching TRBD1. CDR1 and CDR2 (germline): PRHDT, FYEKMQ (reference sequence). The CDR3 loop spans 14 amino acids. The J segment lost 8 bases and the V segment lost 4 bases, leaving 6 bases of the junction unmatched. The CDR3 DNA reads as TGTGCCAGCAGCTCACAGGGGGCGTTGGACATTCAGTACTTC. This sequence encodes CASSSQGALDIQYF. Complete variable domain (other parts from reference TRBV13 and TRBJ2-4): AAGVIQSPRHLIKEKRETATLKCYPIPRHDTVYWYQQGPGQDPQFLISFYEKMQSDKGSIPDRFSAQQFSDYHSELNMSSLELGDSALYFCASSSQGALDIQYFGAGTRLSVL.